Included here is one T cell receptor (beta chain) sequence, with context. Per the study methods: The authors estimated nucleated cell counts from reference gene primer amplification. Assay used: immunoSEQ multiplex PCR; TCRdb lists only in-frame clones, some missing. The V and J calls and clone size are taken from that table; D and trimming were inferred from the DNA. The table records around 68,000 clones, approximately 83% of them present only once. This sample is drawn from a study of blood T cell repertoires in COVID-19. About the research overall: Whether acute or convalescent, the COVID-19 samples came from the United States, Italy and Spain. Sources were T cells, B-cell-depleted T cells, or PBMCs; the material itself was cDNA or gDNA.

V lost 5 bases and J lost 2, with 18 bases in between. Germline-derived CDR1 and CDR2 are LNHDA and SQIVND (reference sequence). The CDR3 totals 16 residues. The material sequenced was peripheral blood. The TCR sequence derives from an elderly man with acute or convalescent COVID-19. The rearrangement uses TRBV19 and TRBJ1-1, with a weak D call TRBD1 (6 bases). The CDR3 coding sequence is TGTGCCAGTAGTCGCTACCCCTCAGGGGAAAACACTGAAGCTTTCTTT. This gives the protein CASSRYPSGENTEAFF. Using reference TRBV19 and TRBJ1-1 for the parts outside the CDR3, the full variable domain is DGGITQSPKYLFRKEGQNVTLSCEQNLNHDAMYWYRQDPGQGLRLIYYSQIVNDFQKGDIAEGYSVSREKKESFPLTVTSAQKNPTAFYLCASSRYPSGENTEAFFGQGTRLTVV.